This T cell receptor (beta chain) appears in the sequencing data of a study of blood T cell repertoires in COVID-19. Study as a whole: Acute and convalescent COVID-19 samples came from the United States, Italy and Spain. Sample material is recorded as cDNA or gDNA derived from T cells, B-cell-depleted T cells, or PBMCs.

The CDR3 extends over 14 amino acids. The V end was cut by 6 bases, the J end by 4 bases, with 14 bases between. Looked up from germline, CDR1 is SGHRS and CDR2 is YFSETQ. Under the authors' procedure: Amplifying reference gene primers gave estimates of nucleated cell counts. Profiling relied on immunoSEQ multiplex PCR, and the TCRdb table lists in-frame clones only, not all of them. D and trimming come from the DNA, and the V and J calls and clone size come from that table. The sample carries about 42,000 clones, roughly nine tenths recorded once. Sequencing used peripheral blood. The chain uses TRBV5-1 and TRBJ1-3, with D uncertain. This clonotype was sampled from a human donor in a cohort sampled during active COVID-19. The CDR3 protein is CASTSGRDGNTIYF. CDR3 DNA: TGCGCCAGCACGTCCGGGAGAGACGGAAACACCATATATTTT.